This TCR beta chain stems from a study of blood T cell repertoires in COVID-19 (dated by TCRdb to 2018 to 2020). For the study in its entirety: Collaborator samples came from the United States, Italy and Spain and covered acute and convalescent phases of COVID-19. Nearly every sample came with metadata listing a de-identified subject ID, COVID-19 status, age in years and sex. The repertoires were released in a freely available public database intended as a resource for research on the immune response to SARS-CoV-2. The prospective study material was composed of cDNA or gDNA derived from T cells, B-cell-depleted T cells, or PBMCs. Where HLA class I and class II types were available, the types were taken from metadata supplied by the sample provider, not from assay-based typing. The samples were drawn from two sources: the first 160 participants of the ongoing ImmuneRACE study, and 1,000 to 1,500 subjects contributed by 6 global collaborators. Subjects who had been exposed to COVID-19, were actively infected with it, or had recovered from it provided the deeply sampled blood TCRbeta repertoires that made up the dataset. On the study overall, not on this receptor specifically: The quantity of clinical and demographic metadata differed by source and by participant and was supplied without curation.

A word on this clone: Its antigen is not yet known. Base qualities are missing; no much larger clone stands one base away.

Each collaborating institution followed its own protocols to collect whole blood in K2EDTA tubes. For TCRbeta analysis, collaborators shipped samples in one of three forms: frozen whole blood, isolated PBMCs, or DNA extracted from either of those sample types. TCRbeta CDR3 regions were amplified from genomic DNA using the immunoSEQ Assay, a bias-controlled multiplex PCR. The authors' analysis ran thus. Nucleated cell counts per sample were estimated from amplification of reference gene primers within the assay. To quantify the absolute abundance of each unique TCRbeta CDR3 rearrangement, sequence reads were collapsed and filtered. For each sample, productive Simpson clonality was calculated as the square root of Simpson's diversity index across productive rearrangements. Not all clones reach the TCRdb copy of this immuneACCESS table, which keeps in-frame sequences only. Checked studies attribute under half of the gap to unresolved V genes and leave the rest unexplained. Clonal size and the V and J genes are those of that table, whereas D and trimming came from the DNA. The sample includes around 95,000 clones, with 70% to 90% observed a single time. The ten largest clonotypes hold about 4.6% of the sample.

The TCR comes from a human donor in a cohort sampled during active COVID-19. The sample was peripheral blood.

The CDR3 protein is CASSRRQGMSNQPQHF. The DNA sequence is as follows: TGTGCCAGCAGCCGAAGACAGGGTATGAGCAATCAGCCCCAGCATTTT. The rearranged segments are TRBV28 and TRBJ1-5, and 7 junctional nucleotides match TRBD1. Via the germline V gene, CDR1 is MDHEN and CDR2 SYDVKM. Including the terminal cysteine and phenylalanine, the CDR3 comprises 16 residues. The kept DNA is CDR3 alone, 48 bases in frame from the first base. From V the trimming removes 6 bases and from J it removes 1 base, while the gene matches leave 9 bases of the junction unaccounted for.